This entry describes one T cell receptor beta chain. The antigen is unknown. CD45RO-negative, CCR7-selected cells formed the naive CD8 fraction, which excluded terminally differentiated effector memory CD45RA+ cells. This CDR3 contains 16 residues. V was cut by 3 bases and J by 3 bases, with 19 bases left in between. Germline CDR1 and CDR2: SGHDT and YYEEEE. This specimen comes from a study of shared clonotypes between healthy human individuals. Study findings and constraints: Despite large depth, rarefaction showed incomplete sorted-subset sequencing.

Sequencing was at deep level. Sequenced by immunoSEQ multiplex PCR; TCRdb stores in-frame clones only, minus some. In the table there are fewer than 850,000 clones, about 97% of which are singletons. The receptor was derived from a young man in good health. Sequencing was performed on naive CD8+ T cells sorted from blood. The V call is TRBV5-6, the J call TRBJ2-7, with D uncertain. For the CDR3, the DNA is TGTGCCAGCAGCTCACGGCCCCTCCAGATGAACTACGAGCAGTACTTC. It is translated as CASSSRPLQMNYEQYF. The full variable domain, its missing parts supplied by reference TRBV5-6 and TRBJ2-7, is DAGVTQSPTHLIKTRGQQVTLRCSPKSGHDTVSWYQQALGQGPQFIFQYYEEEERQRGNFPDRFSGHQFPNYSSELNVNALLLGDSALYLCASSSRPLQMNYEQYFGPGTRLTVT.